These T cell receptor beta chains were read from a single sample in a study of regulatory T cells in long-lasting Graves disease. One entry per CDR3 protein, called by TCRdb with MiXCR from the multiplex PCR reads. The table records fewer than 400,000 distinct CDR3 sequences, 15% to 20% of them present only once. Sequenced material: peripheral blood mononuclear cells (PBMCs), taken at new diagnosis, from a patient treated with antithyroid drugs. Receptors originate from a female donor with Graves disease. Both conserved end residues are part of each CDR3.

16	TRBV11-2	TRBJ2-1	CASSFLTSGSLNEQFF
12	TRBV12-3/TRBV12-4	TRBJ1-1	CASSWGSTEAFF
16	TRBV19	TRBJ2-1	CASSIDLEVFYNEQFF
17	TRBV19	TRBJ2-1	CASSIEREGLSYNEQFF
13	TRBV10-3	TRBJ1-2	CAISADRGDGYTF
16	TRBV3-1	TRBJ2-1	CASSQTTEAGGDEQFF
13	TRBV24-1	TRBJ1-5	CATSDGLNQPQHF
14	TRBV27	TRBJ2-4	CASSPYGGKNIQYF
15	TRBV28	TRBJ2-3	CASSFELGGTDTQYF
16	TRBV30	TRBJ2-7	CAWSVKVGLAGGEQYF
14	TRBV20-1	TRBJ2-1	CSVPYRGPGNEQFF
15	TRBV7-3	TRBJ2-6	CASSPQGSGANVLTF
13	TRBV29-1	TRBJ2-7	CSVEPAGDYEQYF
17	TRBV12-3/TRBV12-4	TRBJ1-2	CASSLAGGIGSNYGYTF
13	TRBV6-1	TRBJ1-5	CASSQTGNQPQHF
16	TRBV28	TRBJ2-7	CASSLVAGGGLGEQYF
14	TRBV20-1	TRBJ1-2	CSARGSGANYGYTF
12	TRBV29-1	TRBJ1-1	CSVDGQSTEAFF
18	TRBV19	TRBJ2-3	CASSIDSSGRQGTDTQYF
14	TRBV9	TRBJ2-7	CASSVSNSDYEQYF
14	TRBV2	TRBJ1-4	CASRDPGTNEKLFF
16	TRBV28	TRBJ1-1	CASSFLGGGVNTEAFF
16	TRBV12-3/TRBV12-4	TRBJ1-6	CASSFGPQGVLSPLHF
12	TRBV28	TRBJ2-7	CASTGLAYEQYF
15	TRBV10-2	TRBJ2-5	CASSEVRLYQETQYF
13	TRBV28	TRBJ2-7	CASSPGQEYEQYF
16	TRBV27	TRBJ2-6	CASSHGGVGGANVLTF
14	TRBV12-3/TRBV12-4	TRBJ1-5	CASTVGGINQPQHF
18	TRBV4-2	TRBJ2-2	CASSQRPLAGGNTGELFF
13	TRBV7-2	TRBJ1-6	CASSLGTSSPLHF
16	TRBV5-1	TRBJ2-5	CASSPRLAGVWETQYF
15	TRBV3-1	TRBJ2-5	CASTQITGGQETQYF
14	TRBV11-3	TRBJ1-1	CASSPDGMNTEAFF
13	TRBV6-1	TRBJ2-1	CASSVIKQGEQFF
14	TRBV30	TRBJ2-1	CAQLKLAGINEQFF
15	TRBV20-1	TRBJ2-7	CSARRGTGGLNEQYF
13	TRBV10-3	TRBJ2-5	CAINAQIGETQYF
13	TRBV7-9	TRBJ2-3	CASSSVIVDTQYF
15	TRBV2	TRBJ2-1	CASGLAKLRANEQFF
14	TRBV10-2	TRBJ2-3	CASSESGGSDTRYF
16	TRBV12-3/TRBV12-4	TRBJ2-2	CASSLVAGDLTGELFF
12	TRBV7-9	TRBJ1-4	CASSSAGEKLFF
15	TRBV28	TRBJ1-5	CASRDPVTRGQPQHF
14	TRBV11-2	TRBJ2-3	CASSISGVTDTQYF
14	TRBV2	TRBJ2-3	CASTGASSTDTQYF
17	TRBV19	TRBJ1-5	CASSPPPDRGDNQPQHF